What follows are 2 T cell receptor beta chains derived from one specimen sequenced in a study of neurological immune-mediated disorders. From the 5' RACE reads, TCRdb called clonotypes with MiXCR, one entry per CDR3 protein. The data show 55,000 to 75,000 distinct CDR3 sequences, with 2% to 2.5% seen just once and approximately 3% held by the top ten. Sequencing input: PBMCs. These receptors came from a man aged 50 to 60 with multiple sclerosis.

This clonotype was found many times. This rearrangement joins TRBV5-1 to TRBJ2-5; 7 bases are a match to TRBD2. Germline trimming cut 4 bases from V and 2 bases from J; bases unmatched to any gene: 8. The CDR3 spans 15 residues. Germline V lookup: CDR1 SGHRS, CDR2 YFSETQ. CDR3 in DNA: TGCGCCAGCAGCCTAGCGGATCCTCGTCAAGAGACCCAGTACTTC. As protein: CASSLADPRQETQYF.

Many counts were recorded for this clonotype. The genes are TRBV20-1 and TRBJ1-1; the match to TRBD1 covers 9 bases. CDR1 DFQATT and CDR2 SNEGSKA come from the germline V gene (reference sequence). The CDR3 covers 13 residues. V trimming: 3 bases; J trimming: 4 bases; junction bases outside the gene matches: 3. In nucleotides, the CDR3 is TGCAGTGCTAGCGACAGGGGGTTCACTGAAGCTTTCTTT. This gives the protein CSASDRGFTEAFF.